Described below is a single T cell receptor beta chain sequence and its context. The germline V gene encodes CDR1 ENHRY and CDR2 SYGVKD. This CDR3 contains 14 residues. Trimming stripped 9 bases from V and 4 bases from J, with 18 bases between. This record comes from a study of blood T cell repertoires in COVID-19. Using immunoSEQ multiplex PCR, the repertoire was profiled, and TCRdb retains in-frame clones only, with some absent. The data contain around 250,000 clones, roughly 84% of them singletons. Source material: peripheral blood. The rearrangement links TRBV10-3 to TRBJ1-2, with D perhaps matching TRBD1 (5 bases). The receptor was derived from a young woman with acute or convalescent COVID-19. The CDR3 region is CAIRDDGGIYGYTF. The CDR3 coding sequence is TGTGCCATACGGGACGATGGGGGGATCTATGGCTACACCTTC.